This TCR beta chain was identified in a study of shared clonotypes between healthy human individuals. Points from the study as a whole: Naive subsets generally exceeded memory subsets in estimated richness. Among a few donors, about 5% of naive CD4 clonotypes were found in common.

A word on this clone: Its antigen is undetermined.

The authors distributed each subset's genomic DNA evenly over several immunoSEQ plates. Assay used: immunoSEQ multiplex PCR; TCRdb lists only in-frame clones, some missing. Found here are about 380,000 clones, just over 95% of them singletons; the top ten hold around 0.29%. V dropped 4 bases and J dropped 4; count of bases not matched to a gene: 13. The CDR3 contains 19 residues. Germline CDR1 LNHNV, CDR2 YYDKDF (reference sequence). The sequencing sample was made of memory CD8+ T cells sorted from blood. Subset noted: CD45RO+ cells pooled with CCR7-negative TemRA cells. The chain combines TRBV15 with TRBJ2-1; TRBD2 matches at 13 bases. The TCR sequence derives from a young man in good health. The CDR3 sequence is CATSITTSGRLGGYNEQFF. DNA of the CDR3: TGTGCCACCAGCATCACGACTAGCGGGAGGCTTGGGGGGTACAATGAGCAGTTCTTC.